Below are 23 T cell receptor beta chains sequenced from a single sample in a study of identical twins. TCRdb called the 5' RACE reads again in MiXCR, with one record for every CDR3 protein. The sample has about 520,000 distinct CDR3 sequences, roughly a fifth seen once; the top ten hold around 0.9%. These sequences were also reported in another study, on T cells expressing NK-cell markers.

Sequencing was done on a sample of CD4+ T cells sorted from blood. All receptors derive from a woman between 18 and 29 years old in good health.

The chain links TRBV21-1 to TRBJ2-7. TRBV21-1 is termed a pseudogene. The length of the CDR3 is 15 residues. This CDR3 is CASSKPRRGSYEQYF. DNA of the CDR3: TGTGCCAGCAGCAAACCTCGGAGAGGCTCCTACGAGCAGTACTTC.

This clonotype has a handful of counts. The chain joins TRBV5-1 to TRBJ1-2; D gene uncertain. The CDR3 sequence is 14 residues long. V shed 1 base and J shed 0 bases, with 7 bases lying between them. Per germline, CDR1 SGHRS and CDR2 YFSETQ. CDR3 bases: TGCGCCAGCAGCTTGACAGTAGCTAACTATGGCTACACCTTC. Amino acids: CASSLTVANYGYTF.

This clonotype was detected a few times. V gene TRBV20-1 combines with J gene TRBJ2-2; 8 bases agree with TRBD2. This CDR3 region has 17 residues. Germline trimming cut 2 bases from V and 4 bases from J; bases unmatched to any gene: 12. Germline CDR1 DFQATT, CDR2 SNEGSKA (reference sequence). The CDR3 sequence is CSARPSDGRAGTGELFF. The CDR3 DNA follows: TGCAGTGCTAGACCTTCGGACGGGAGGGCCGGCACCGGGGAGCTGTTTTTT.

This clonotype was observed a handful of times. V is TRBV9 and J is TRBJ1-6; D may be TRBD1 (6 bases). Germline loops: CDR1 SGDLS, CDR2 YYNGEE. The V end was cut by 3 bases, the J end by 8 bases, with 15 bases between. This CDR3 spans 15 amino acids. Here the CDR3 DNA reads TGTGCCAGCAGCGACCGGTTCGGGGGGCATTCACCCCTCCACTTT. Residues: CASSDRFGGHSPLHF.

This clonotype has a handful of counts. V gene TRBV7-2 combines with J gene TRBJ2-7; perhaps TRBD2 as D (6 bases). CDR1 is SGHTA, CDR2 FQGNSA, per germline. The V and J ends lost 5 bases and 1 base respectively, with 12 bases between them. This CDR3 is 14 amino acids long. This CDR3 reads CASSRWAGSYEQYF. Written as DNA, the CDR3 is TGTGCCAGCAGCCGATGGGCGGGATCCTACGAGCAGTACTTC.

The V and J genes are TRBV20-1 and TRBJ2-3; tentatively, D is TRBD2 (6 bases). Germline CDR1 and CDR2: DFQATT and SNEGSKA (reference sequence). Trimming left V 3 bases short and J 2 bases short, with 9 bases between. This CDR3 region has 13 residues. In nucleotides, the CDR3 is TGCAGTGCTAGTGCGGGGACCACAGATACGCAGTATTTT. It encodes CSASAGTTDTQYF.

The chain uses TRBV20-1 and TRBJ2-3, with TRBD2 matching 11 bases. The CDR3 is 16 amino acids. V trimming: 0 bases; J trimming: 7 bases; junction bases outside the gene matches: 9. Germline values: CDR1 DFQATT, CDR2 SNEGSKA (reference sequence). This chain's CDR3 is CSARDQRTSGWYTQYF. The CDR3 nucleotides read TGCAGTGCTAGAGATCAAAGGACTAGCGGGTGGTATACGCAGTATTTT.

CDR3 loop: CASSLGRQIFYGYTF. The CDR3 region has the DNA TGTGCCAGCAGCTTAGGGAGACAGATATTCTATGGCTACACCTTC. The chain recombines TRBV7-8 with TRBJ1-2; D is perhaps TRBD1 (5 bases). This CDR3 region has 15 residues. Germline V gene lookup returns CDR1 SGHVS and CDR2 FQNEAQ. Trimming cost V 1 base and J 4 bases, with 13 bases left between them.

This rearrangement joins TRBV20-1 to TRBJ2-7; D might be TRBD1 (7 bases). V gave up 1 base and J gave up 0 bases, with 19 bases separating them. Germline V gives CDR1 DFQATT, CDR2 SNEGSKA (reference sequence). This CDR3 spans 17 amino acids. The CDR3 nucleotides are TGCAGTGCTAGAGGCAGGGAGAGGGGGGACAGCTCCTACGAGCAGTACTTC. Residues: CSARGRERGDSSYEQYF.

This clonotype was detected a few times. The junction and the germline gene differ at one end; a read error may be behind it. The rearrangement links TRBV6-1 to TRBJ1-1; D remains unclear. Germline V CDR1 and CDR2: MNHNS, SASEGT. This CDR3 spans 12 amino acids. CDR3 region: CASNEGWAEAFF. The CDR3 nucleotides read TGTGCCAGCAATGAAGGATGGGCTGAAGCTTTCTTT.

The V and J genes are TRBV27 and TRBJ2-3; TRBD2 matches at 8 bases. Losses at the gene ends were 5 bases for V and 2 bases for J; bases not matched to a gene: 6. From germline, CDR1 is MNHEY and CDR2 SMNVEV (reference sequence). This CDR3 is 15 amino acids long. CDR3 sequence reads: CASSGGAGVTDTQYF. The CDR3 DNA reads TGTGCCAGCAGTGGGGGAGCGGGGGTCACAGATACGCAGTATTTT.

This clonotype was counted a few times. The rearrangement uses TRBV6-5 and TRBJ2-1; D gene uncertain. V was clipped by 3 bases and J by 7 bases, with 10 bases between them. Germline V gene sequence: CDR1 MNHEY, CDR2 SVGAGI. This CDR3 region has 13 residues. The CDR3, as DNA: TGTGCCAGCAGTTATTCGCCCGTGAATGAGCAGTTCTTC. Protein product: CASSYSPVNEQFF.

The V call is TRBV11-1, the J call TRBJ2-7; 8 nucleotides line up with TRBD2. The CDR3 runs to 18 residues. V was clipped by 0 bases and J by 5 bases; unmatched bases: 15. CDR1 and CDR2 (germline): SGHAT, FQDESV (reference sequence). This CDR3 reads CASSLALSGSGSQDEQYF. DNA for the CDR3: TGTGCCAGCAGCTTAGCGTTATCGGGGAGCGGGAGTCAGGACGAGCAGTACTTC. The full variable domain, completed using reference TRBV11-1 and TRBJ2-7, is EAEVAQSPRYKITEKSQAVAFWCDPISGHATLYWYRQILGQGPELLVQFQDESVVDDSQLPKDRFSAERLKGVDSTLKIQPAELGDSAMYLCASSLALSGSGSQDEQYFGPGTRLTVT.

The genes are TRBV30 and TRBJ1-2; a possible D gene is TRBD1 (5 bases). V was clipped by 0 bases and J by 8 bases, with 10 bases between them. The CDR3 is 12 residues long. In germline, CDR1 is GTSNPN, CDR2 SVGIG (reference sequence). CDR3: CAWSVGGKGYTF. The DNA for the CDR3 is TGTGCCTGGAGTGTTGGGGGGAAAGGCTACACCTTC.

This rearrangement joins TRBV29-1 to TRBJ2-1; 11 nucleotides match TRBD2. V shed 6 bases and J 0 bases; nucleotides not matched to a gene: 7. CDR3 size: 16 residues. Looked up from germline, CDR1 is SQVTM and CDR2 is ANQGSEA. The CDR3 DNA reads TGCAGCGTCGATGGGACTAGCGGAGGCTCCTACAATGAGCAGTTCTTC. Translation: CSVDGTSGGSYNEQFF.

In this sample, this clonotype turned up a few times. The chain has TRBV28 and TRBJ2-1; tentatively, D is TRBD1 (6 bases). V dropped 3 bases and J dropped 0 bases, with 12 bases sitting between them. The CDR3 has 16 residues. Germline lookup yields CDR1 MDHEN and CDR2 SYDVKM. The chain's CDR3 is CASSLLGASSYNEQFF. In DNA form, the CDR3 reads TGTGCCAGCAGTTTGTTGGGGGCAAGCTCCTACAATGAGCAGTTCTTC.

This clonotype has only a few counts. The V gene is TRBV12-3 or TRBV12-4, the J gene TRBJ2-7; D unclear. Trimming stripped 1 base from V and 1 base from J, with 11 bases between. The CDR3 is made up of 15 amino acids. The DNA for the CDR3 is TGTGCCAGCAGTTTAGACAGAAGTGTATCCTACGAGCAGTACTTC. It is translated as CASSLDRSVSYEQYF.

The V gene is TRBV9, the J gene TRBJ2-7; 11 nucleotides line up with TRBD1. From germline, CDR1 is SGDLS and CDR2 YYNGEE. CDR3 length: 16 residues. V trimming: 4 bases; J trimming: 3 bases; junction bases outside the gene matches: 9. CDR3 coding DNA: TGTGCCAGCAGCCCTCTGTCGGGGACAGGGGGCTACGAGCAGTACTTC. Its protein product is CASSPLSGTGGYEQYF.

This clonotype was seen only a few times. The genes are TRBV24-1 and TRBJ2-7; no clear D gene. Per the germline V gene, CDR1 is KGHDR and CDR2 is SFDVKD. Trimming stripped 4 bases from V and 3 bases from J, with 9 bases between. This CDR3 comprises 13 residues. CDR3 coding DNA: TGTGCCACCAGTGACCCACTCAGCTACGAGCAGTACTTC. It yields the protein CATSDPLSYEQYF.

The chain couples TRBV11-2 to TRBJ2-7; TRBD1 or TRBD2 may be the D gene (5 bases each). Deletions cut 3 bases from V and 3 bases from J, with 21 bases between. The CDR3 extends over 17 amino acids. Germline V gene sequence: CDR1 SGHAT, CDR2 FQNNGV. The CDR3 sequence is CASSFEYFEGTSYEQYF. As DNA, the CDR3 is TGTGCCAGCAGCTTTGAGTATTTCGAGGGGACGAGCTACGAGCAGTACTTC.

The chain combines TRBV20-1 with TRBJ2-5; TRBD2 is a possible D gene (6 bases). V dropped 5 bases and J dropped 1 base, with 14 bases sitting between them. The V gene's germline CDR1 is DFQATT and CDR2 SNEGSKA (reference sequence). The CDR3 has 14 residues. The CDR3 sequence: CSAPMGGPQETQYF. The DNA of the CDR3 is TGCAGTGCTCCGATGGGAGGACCCCAAGAGACCCAGTACTTC.

This clonotype has ten or more counts. The chain recombines TRBV6-5 with TRBJ1-1; 7 bases are shared with TRBD1. Looked up from germline, CDR1 is MNHEY and CDR2 is SVGAGI. CDR3 length: 15 residues. The J segment lost 4 bases and the V segment lost 7 bases, leaving 12 bases of the junction unmatched. DNA of the CDR3: TGTGCCAGCACTTCTCTCGACAGGGCCTTCACTGAAGCTTTCTTT. Translation gives CASTSLDRAFTEAFF.

This clonotype was picked up many times. V gene TRBV29-1 combines with J gene TRBJ1-1, with D possibly being TRBD1 (5 bases). Deletions cut 4 bases from V and 1 base from J, with 10 bases between. This CDR3 has 13 residues. Germline V lookup: CDR1 SQVTM, CDR2 ANQGSEA. In nucleotides, the CDR3 is TGCAGCGTTGGTTGGGGGAAGAACACTGAAGCTTTCTTT. Amino acids: CSVGWGKNTEAFF.